This TCR beta chain derives from a study of cytomegalovirus exposure and HLA in healthy donors. With regard to this clone: Its cognate antigen is unknown.

CDR1 is MDHEN and CDR2 is SYDVKM in the germline V gene. The length of the CDR3 is 12 residues. The study, taken as a whole, reports: Later analysis suggested most CMV-associated TCR beta chains were HLA-restricted. There were reportedly fewer N-insertions in an Asian-associated ancestry cluster than the roughly 670-donor mean, in a later analysis. Another analysis was done later, and it associated approximately 15,000 TCR beta sequences with HLA alleles at 0.05 false discovery rate. Whilst most TCR sequences proved rare, a subset of public TCRs occurred across many donors.

PCR amplification relied on 60 Vbeta primers (plus 13 Jbeta primers). This table comes from immunoSEQ multiplex PCR, and its TCRdb copy is limited to in-frame clones, with some not included. The sample has around 200,000 clones; 83% are singletons. Material for sequencing was PBMCs. The chain uses TRBV28 and TRBJ1-2; D is unclear. This receptor was obtained from a girl under 18 in good health and CMV-seronegative. The CDR3 DNA sequence: TGTGCAGGAAACGCGGGTGGTACTGGCTACACCTTC. Amino acids: CAGNAGGTGYTF.